This note documents a single T cell receptor (beta chain) sequence. It has no known antigen specificity. Base qualities are not at hand, and no much larger clone is one base apart. This entry comes from a study of T-cell reconstitution after alpha-beta-depleted transplantation in children (dated by TCRdb to the mid-2010s). A note on the overall study: Using TCR repertoire profiling, the study followed T-cell immune reconstitution in a quantitative way in children after TCRalphabeta/CD19-depleted allogeneic hematopoietic cell transplantation.

The library was prepared using PCR. The data were produced on an Illumina HiSeq 2500. TCR libraries were prepared with molecular barcoding, using unique molecular identifiers to normalize TCRbeta repertoire quantification. TCRdb cleaned the public reads at Q25 with fastp, built clones with MiXCR and kept in-frame beta chains. For every CDR3 protein sequence, its rows merge into one entry that carries the most common genes and DNA. For this sample there are approximately 91,000 distinct CDR3 sequences; roughly 8.8% appear just once. The top ten clones comprise approximately 7% of the sample. Unmatched junction bases come to 10, with V trimmed by 5 bases and J by 4 bases. The CDR3 spans 16 residues, from the cysteine through the phenylalanine. Only the CDR3 portion is preserved as DNA: 48 bases, with reading frame beginning at the first base. CDR1 and CDR2, looked up from the germline V gene (reference sequence), are SEHNR and FQNEAQ.

The TCR sequence derives from a human donor who donated a stem cell graft to a child with congenital amegakaryocytic thrombocytopenia. The sample consisted of PBMCs from the stem cell graft donor, taken from the stem cell graft. The V gene is TRBV7-9 and the J gene is TRBJ1-1, with 10 central nucleotides matching TRBD1. The DNA sequence is given as TGTGCCAGCAGCCATAGACTCGACAGGGGGCCCACTGAAGCTTTCTTT. The translation is CASSHRLDRGPTEAFF. The reference TRBV7-9 and TRBJ1-1 proteins fill in what lies around the CDR3, so the full variable domain reads DTGVSQNPRHKITKRGQNVTFRCDPISEHNRLYWYRQTLGQGPEFLTYFQNEAQLEKSRLLSDRFSAERPKGSFSTLEIQRTEQGDSAMYLCASSHRLDRGPTEAFFGQGTRLTVV.